This T cell receptor (beta chain) was sequenced in a study of blood T cell repertoires in COVID-19. Study context: Sources were T cells, B-cell-depleted T cells, or PBMCs; the material itself was cDNA or gDNA.

Clones were sequenced by immunoSEQ multiplex PCR, and TCRdb holds only the in-frame ones, with some missing. The profile shows 310,000 or so clones, 87% of them singletons. This CDR3 region has 17 residues. V shed 3 bases and J 1 base; nucleotides not matched to a gene: 5. Germline V gene sequence: CDR1 SGHRS, CDR2 YFSETQ. This TCR was sampled from a woman aged 40 to 49 who had recovered from COVID-19. This chain uses TRBV5-1 with TRBJ2-1; 12 nucleotides match TRBD2. Specimen: PBMCs or T cells enriched from blood (not recorded which). The CDR3 here is CASSWGTSGSSYNEQFF. The CDR3 bases are TGCGCCAGCAGCTGGGGGACTAGCGGGTCATCCTACAATGAGCAGTTCTTC.